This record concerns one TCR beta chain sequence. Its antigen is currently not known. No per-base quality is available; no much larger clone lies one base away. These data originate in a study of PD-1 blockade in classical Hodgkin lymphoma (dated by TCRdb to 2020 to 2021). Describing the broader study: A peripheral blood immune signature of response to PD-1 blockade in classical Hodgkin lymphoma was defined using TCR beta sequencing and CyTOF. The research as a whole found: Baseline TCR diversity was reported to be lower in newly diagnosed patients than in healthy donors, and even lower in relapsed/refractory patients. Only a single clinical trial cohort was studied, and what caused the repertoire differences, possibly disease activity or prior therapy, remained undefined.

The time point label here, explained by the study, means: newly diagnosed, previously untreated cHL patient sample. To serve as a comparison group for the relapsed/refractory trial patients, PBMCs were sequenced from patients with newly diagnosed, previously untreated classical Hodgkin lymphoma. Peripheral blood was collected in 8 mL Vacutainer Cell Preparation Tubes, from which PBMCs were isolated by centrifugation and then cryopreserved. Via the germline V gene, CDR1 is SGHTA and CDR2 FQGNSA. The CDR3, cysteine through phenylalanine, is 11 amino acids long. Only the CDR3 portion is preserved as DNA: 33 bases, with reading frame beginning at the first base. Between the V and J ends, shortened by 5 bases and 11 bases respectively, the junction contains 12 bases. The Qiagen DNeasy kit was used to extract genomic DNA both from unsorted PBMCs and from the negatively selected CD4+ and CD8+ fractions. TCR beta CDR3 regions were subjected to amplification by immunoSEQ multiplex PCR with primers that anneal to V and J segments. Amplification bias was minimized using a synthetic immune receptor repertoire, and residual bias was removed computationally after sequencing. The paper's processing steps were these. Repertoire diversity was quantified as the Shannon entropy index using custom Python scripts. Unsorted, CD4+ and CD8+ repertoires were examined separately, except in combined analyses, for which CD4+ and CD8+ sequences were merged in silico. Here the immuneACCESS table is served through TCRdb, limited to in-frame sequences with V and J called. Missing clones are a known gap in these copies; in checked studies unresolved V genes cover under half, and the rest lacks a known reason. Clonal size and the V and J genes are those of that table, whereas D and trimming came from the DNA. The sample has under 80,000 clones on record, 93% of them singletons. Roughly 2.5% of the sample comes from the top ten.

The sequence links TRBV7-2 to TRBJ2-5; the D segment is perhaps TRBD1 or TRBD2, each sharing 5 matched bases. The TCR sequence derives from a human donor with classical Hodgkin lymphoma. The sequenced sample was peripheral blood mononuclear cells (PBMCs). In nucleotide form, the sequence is TGTGCCAGCAGCCGGGGCCAGCTTCAGTACTTC. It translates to CASSRGQLQYF.